The TCR beta chain under discussion was sequenced for a study of metastatic and nonmetastatic thyroid tumors. Study-wide background: Malignant thyroid and benign thyroid patients provided blood and tumor or nodule tissue whose repertoires were compared.

A remark on this clone: Its antigen is not known.

Germline CDR1 is KGHDR and CDR2 is SFDVKD. The CDR3 contains 13 residues. The germline V and J ends were trimmed by 6 bases and 8 bases, with 15 bases remaining between them. General study findings and limits: When malignant thyroid tumors were compared with benign nodules, TCR beta diversity was reportedly significantly higher in the malignant tumors. This held in both blood and tumor samples.

Study processing details: CDR3 differences across clinicopathological groups were used to build a distant-metastasis classifier for papillary thyroid cancer. TCRdb reprocessed the PCR reads using MiXCR. Clone size and V and J calls follow TCRdb, not the original study. The sample has around 23,000 clones, about a quarter seen once. The entire patient cohort was treatment-naive prior to thyroid surgery. This chain uses TRBV24-1 with TRBJ1-2; no definite D call. The sequenced material came from tumor tissue. The receptor comes from a female donor with papillary thyroid cancer or a benign thyroid nodule (not recorded which). Some clones in this sample may be carry-over from other donors' samples. CDR3: CATSYQISMGYTF. CDR3 bases: TGTGCCACCAGTTATCAGATCTCTATGGGCTACACCTTC.